This TCR beta chain comes out of a study of blood T cell repertoires in COVID-19 (dated by TCRdb to between 2020 and 2021). For the wider study: The collaborator samples originated in the United States, Italy and Spain and spanned the acute and convalescent phases of COVID-19. Nearly every sample came with metadata listing a de-identified subject ID, COVID-19 status, age in years and sex. The material from the prospective study consisted of cDNA or gDNA derived from T cells, B-cell-depleted T cells, or PBMCs. Samples were obtained from the ongoing ImmuneRACE study (first 160 participants) and from 1,000 to 1,500 subjects provided by 6 global collaborators. The repertoires were released in a freely available public database meant as a resource for research on the immune response to SARS-CoV-2. The dataset comprised deeply sampled blood TCRbeta repertoires from subjects exposed to, actively infected with, or recovered from COVID-19. HLA class I and class II types, where available, came from metadata supplied by the sample provider rather than from assay-based typing.

The paper as a whole reports these results and caveats: The amount of clinical and demographic metadata varied by source and participant and was provided uncurated.

Notes on this clone: No antigen is known for it. There are no base qualities to consult, and no much larger clone falls within one base.

TCRbeta CDR3 regions were amplified from genomic DNA by means of the immunoSEQ Assay, a bias-controlled multiplex PCR. Per the source publication's procedure: Nucleated cell counts per sample were estimated from amplification of reference gene primers within the assay. To quantify the absolute abundance of each unique TCRbeta CDR3 rearrangement, sequence reads were collapsed and filtered. For each sample, productive Simpson clonality was calculated as the square root of Simpson's diversity index over productive rearrangements. The source is immuneACCESS, and TCRdb retained only in-frame sequences with V and J called. Part of the clones is not carried over; for the studies checked, unresolved V genes explain less than half of this, and the remainder is unexplained. That table is the source of V, J and clone size, and D and trimming were worked out from the DNA. Within this sample are 250,000 to 300,000 clones, with 75% to 90% of them counted one time only. The ten most abundant clones make up 10% to 13% of the sample.

There are 13 amino acids in the CDR3, from cysteine to phenylalanine inclusive. This entry keeps only the CDR3 DNA: 39 bases, framed from base 1. CDR1 SGHRS and CDR2 YFSETQ were looked up in the germline V gene. V is cut back by 4 bases and J by 2 bases, with 2 bases in the junction unmatched. One collaborating source in Seattle enrolled patients during active infection and followed them longitudinally through the course of disease. Collaborating institutions collected whole blood in K2EDTA tubes following their own protocols. For TCRbeta analysis, collaborator samples were shipped as frozen whole blood, as isolated PBMCs, or as DNA extracted from either sample type.

The sequenced material came from peripheral blood. The chain is encoded by TRBV5-1 joined to TRBJ2-7; the junction holds 8 bases that match TRBD2. The clonotype comes from a woman aged 70 to 79 with COVID-19, enrolled during active disease. The CDR3 reads as follows: CASSLRGAYEQYF. The nucleotide sequence is given as TGCGCCAGCAGCCTGCGGGGGGCCTACGAGCAGTACTTC.